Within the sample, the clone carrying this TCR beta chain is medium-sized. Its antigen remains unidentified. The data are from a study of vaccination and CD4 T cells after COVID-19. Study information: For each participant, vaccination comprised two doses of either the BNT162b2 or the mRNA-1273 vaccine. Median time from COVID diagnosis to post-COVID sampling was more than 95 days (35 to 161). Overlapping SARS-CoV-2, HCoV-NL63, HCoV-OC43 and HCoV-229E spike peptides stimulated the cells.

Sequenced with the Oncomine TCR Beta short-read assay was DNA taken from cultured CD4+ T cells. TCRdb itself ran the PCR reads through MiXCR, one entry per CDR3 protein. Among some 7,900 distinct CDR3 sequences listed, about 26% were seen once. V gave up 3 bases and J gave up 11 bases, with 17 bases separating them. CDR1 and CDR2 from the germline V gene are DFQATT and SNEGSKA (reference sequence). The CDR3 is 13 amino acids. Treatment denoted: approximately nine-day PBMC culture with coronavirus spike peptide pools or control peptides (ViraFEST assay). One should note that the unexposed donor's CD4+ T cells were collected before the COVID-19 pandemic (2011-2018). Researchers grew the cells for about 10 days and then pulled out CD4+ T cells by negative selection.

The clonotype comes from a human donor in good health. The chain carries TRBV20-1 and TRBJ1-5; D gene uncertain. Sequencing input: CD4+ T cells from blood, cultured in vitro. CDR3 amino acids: CSAREGLAMTQHF. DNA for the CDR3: TGCAGTGCTAGGGAGGGCCTCGCGATGACCCAGCATTTT.